This entry lists 23 T cell receptor beta chains sequenced from one sample in a study of T cells after posttransplantation cyclophosphamide. Generated by immunoSEQ multiplex PCR, the TCRdb table keeps only in-frame clones and is missing some. The table records around 26,000 clones without singletons, the ten largest covering about 2%. Cyclophosphamide on days +3 and +4 followed busulfan-fludarabine conditioning and a marrow graft. Specimen: PBMCs, collected after allogeneic stem cell transplant with posttransplant cyclophosphamide. These receptors were collected from a male patient in his late teens or twenties who received an allogeneic stem cell transplant from a related donor, was CMV-positive, and had no GVHD. Some T cells may be transferred from the graft donor.

There are a few counts of this clone. In the same sample, other DNA sequences code for this CDR3. The chain recombines TRBV29-1 with TRBJ2-7; weak D call: TRBD2 (6 bases). Germline V gene sequence: CDR1 SQVTM, CDR2 ANQGSEA. The germline V and J ends were trimmed by 3 bases and 0 bases, with 9 bases remaining between them. This CDR3 spans 13 amino acids. The CDR3 region has the DNA TGCAGCGTTGAGGTTAGCGGCTCCTACGAGCAGTACTTC. It specifies CSVEVSGSYEQYF.

This clone came up many times. This chain uses TRBV5-5 with TRBJ2-2; 12 nucleotides line up with TRBD1. The CDR3 contains 19 residues. Germline-derived CDR1 and CDR2 are SGHKS and YYEKEE (reference sequence). J gave up 4 bases and V 2 bases, and 12 bases lay outside the gene matches. The CDR3: CASSLTGTGGGGVTGELFF. The DNA for the CDR3 is TGTGCCAGCAGCTTAACCGGGACAGGGGGCGGTGGGGTCACCGGGGAGCTGTTTTTT.

This clone was detected only a few times. V is TRBV5-4 and J is TRBJ2-3; 13 bases align to TRBD2. This CDR3 is 18 amino acids long. Germline V gene lookup returns CDR1 SGHNT and CDR2 YYREEE (reference sequence). Trimming cost V 1 base and J 2 bases; bases outside gene matches: 7. CDR3 in amino acids: CASSLLSTSGGFTDTQYF. The CDR3 DNA follows: TGTGCCAGCAGCTTGTTATCGACTAGCGGGGGGTTCACAGATACGCAGTATTTT.

V and J are TRBV6-6 and TRBJ1-3; maybe TRBD1 (5 bases). The CDR3 runs 13 residues. The germline CDR1 and CDR2 sequences are MNHNY and SVGAGI (reference sequence). V was clipped by 7 bases and J by 3 bases, with 10 bases between them. The CDR3 sequence: CASTGGIGNTIYF. In DNA, the CDR3 is TGTGCCAGCACCGGGGGAATTGGAAACACCATATATTTT.

This clone appeared many times. The chain joins TRBV15 to TRBJ1-4; D is perhaps TRBD1 (5 bases). Between the trimmed V and J ends, which lost 0 bases and 0 bases, there was a span of 14 bases. Germline V gene sequence: CDR1 LNHNV, CDR2 YYDKDF (reference sequence). The CDR3 has 18 amino acids. CDR3 DNA sequence: TGTGCCACCAGCAGAGAGGGGCGAGGACCAGCAACTAATGAAAAACTGTTTTTT. It specifies CATSREGRGPATNEKLFF. Drawing the rest from reference TRBV15 and TRBJ1-4, the complete variable domain is DAMVIQNPRYQVTQFGKPVTLSCSQTLNHNVMYWYQQKSSQAPKLLFHYYDKDFNNEADTPDNFQSRRPNTSFCFLDIRSPGLGDTAMYLCATSREGRGPATNEKLFFGSGTQLSVL.

This clone was seen many times. The chain couples TRBV19 to TRBJ2-5, with 11 nucleotides matching TRBD2. CDR3 length: 21 residues. Germline trimming cut 2 bases from V and 2 bases from J; bases unmatched to any gene: 19. Germline CDR1 reads LNHDA; CDR2 reads SQIVND (reference sequence). The CDR3 coding sequence is TGTGCCAGTAGTATACATCAGATCTTTCGACTAGCGGGGAATCCACAAGAGACCCAGTACTTC. The encoded protein is CASSIHQIFRLAGNPQETQYF.

This clone has at least ten counts. J is TRBJ2-7 and V is TRBV7-9; maybe TRBD1 (6 bases). In germline, CDR1 is SEHNR, CDR2 FQNEAQ (reference sequence). V dropped 11 bases and J dropped 0 bases, with 11 bases sitting between them. This CDR3 spans 12 amino acids. CDR3 sequence (DNA): TGTGCCGGGTCGGGACACTCCTACGAGCAGTACTTC. Protein sequence: CAGSGHSYEQYF.

In its sample, this clone was seen many times. The gene calls are TRBV10-3 and TRBJ2-1, with 8 bases identical to TRBD2. The trim removed 7 bases at V and 8 bases at J, leaving 10 bases unmatched. Looked up from germline, CDR1 is ENHRY and CDR2 is SYGVKD. The CDR3 is 14 amino acids. The CDR3 DNA is TGTGCCATCAATCCCGGGACTAGACTTGATGAGCAGTTCTTC. Translation gives CAINPGTRLDEQFF.

This clone was counted ten times or more. The CDR3 coding sequence is TGTGCCAGCAGCATCCCGGAGACCGATCAGCCCCAGCATTTT. Protein sequence: CASSIPETDQPQHF. This chain uses TRBV16 with TRBJ1-5; no clear D. CDR1 is KGHSY, CDR2 FQNENV, per germline. CDR3 length equals 14 residues. The V end was cut by 5 bases, the J end by 5 bases, with 13 bases between.

This clone appeared many times. The chain carries TRBV27 and TRBJ1-2; D is uncertain. The CDR3 totals 13 residues. Between the trimmed V and J ends, which lost 5 bases and 8 bases, there was a span of 15 bases. The germline CDR1 and CDR2 sequences are MNHEY and SMNVEV (reference sequence). In nucleotides, the CDR3 is TGTGCCAGCAGTCCCGGTCCCTTGGAGGGCTACACCTTC. The encoded protein is CASSPGPLEGYTF.

This clone was picked up many times. The V and J genes are TRBV28 and TRBJ2-1; 11 bases map to TRBD2. Trimming at V came to 3 bases and at J to 6 bases, leaving 10 bases not matched to a gene. Looked up from germline, CDR1 is MDHEN and CDR2 is SYDVKM. CDR3 length: 17 residues. CDR3 DNA sequence: TGTGCCAGCAGTTTGGGGGGGGCTAGCGGGAGGACCAATGAGCAGTTCTTC. It is translated as CASSLGGASGRTNEQFF.

This clone was counted ten times or more. The rearrangement joins TRBV9 to TRBJ2-7, with 9 positions matching TRBD2. The CDR3 length is 15 residues. J was trimmed by 1 base and V by 3 bases; bases with no gene match: 5. Germline lookup yields CDR1 SGDLS and CDR2 YYNGEE. The CDR3 loop reads CASSEGREGSYEQYF. CDR3 bases: TGTGCCAGCAGCGAGGGGCGGGAGGGATCCTACGAGCAGTACTTC.

This clone has at least ten counts. The chain joins TRBV5-1 to TRBJ2-5, with 13 bases identical to TRBD2. This CDR3 comprises 15 residues. Germline V gene sequence: CDR1 SGHRS, CDR2 YFSETQ. V lost 4 bases and J lost 4; bases outside the gene matches: 4. The CDR3 bases are TGCGCCAGCAGCGGAGGACTAGCGGGGGTAGAGACCCAGTACTTC. As protein: CASSGGLAGVETQYF.

This clone came up many times. This chain joins TRBV7-7 and TRBJ2-1; a possible D gene is TRBD2 (6 bases). The V gene lost 1 base and the J gene lost 10 bases, with 26 bases spanning the gap. Germline V lookup: CDR1 SSHAT, CDR2 FNYEAQ (reference sequence). The CDR3 consists of 18 residues. The CDR3 loop reads CASSLGGGSDGFAHEQFF. The CDR3, as DNA: TGTGCCAGCAGCTTAGGAGGAGGGAGCGACGGGTTTGCACACGAGCAGTTCTTC.

Here the CDR3 DNA reads TGTGCCAGCAGCCCCCCGAGCGGGACAGGGTGTGGCGAGCAGTACTTC. This sequence encodes CASSPPSGTGCGEQYF. The chain uses TRBV14 and TRBJ2-5; 9 nucleotides line up with TRBD1. Gene TRBJ2-7 matches the end of the DNA better, so the J call may be wrong. There are 16 residues in the CDR3. Germline V lookup: CDR1 SGHDN, CDR2 FVKESK.

This clone occurred many times. This chain connects TRBV6-6 to TRBJ2-1; weak D call: TRBD1 (5 bases). This CDR3 contains 12 residues. Germline V lookup: CDR1 MNHNY, CDR2 SVGAGI (reference sequence). Trimming took 2 bases from V and 8 from J, leaving 7 bases between them. CDR3 coding DNA: TGTGCCAGCAGTTACAGGGGCGATGAGCAGTTCTTC. This translates into CASSYRGDEQFF.

This clone was seen repeatedly, ten times or more. The CDR3 region has the DNA TGTGCCAGCAGCCCGGACAGCGTAGGGTCCGGGGCCAACGTCCTGACTTTC. As protein: CASSPDSVGSGANVLTF. The rearrangement uses TRBV7-3 and TRBJ2-6; TRBD1 might be the D (6 bases). Looked up from germline, CDR1 is SGHTA and CDR2 is FQGTGA. V lost 5 bases, J lost 4 bases, and 18 bases lay in between. The CDR3 extends over 17 amino acids.

This clone has a count of ten or more. The rearrangement links TRBV5-5 to TRBJ2-3; a weak D match, TRBD2 (5 bases). The CDR3 is 17 amino acids. V lost 0 bases, J lost 1 base, and 15 bases lay in between. Germline assignment: CDR1 SGHKS and CDR2 YYEKEE (reference sequence). The DNA of the CDR3 is TGTGCCAGCAGCTTGGATTCTAGCTCCACTGGCACAGATACGCAGTATTTT. It translates to CASSLDSSSTGTDTQYF.

This clone showed up many times. The chain has TRBV7-9 and TRBJ1-1; D uncertain. This CDR3 has 13 amino acids. Germline CDR1 and CDR2: SEHNR and FQNEAQ (reference sequence). Deletions cut 1 base from V and 1 base from J, with 4 bases between. CDR3 region: CASSLVWNTEAFF. CDR3 nucleotide sequence: TGTGCCAGCAGCTTAGTCTGGAACACTGAAGCTTTCTTT.

This clone was recorded at least ten times. The CDR3 protein is CASSYASPTDTQYF. The DNA for the CDR3 is TGTGCCAGCAGTTATGCGTCCCCCACAGATACGCAGTATTTT. V and J are TRBV6-7 and TRBJ2-3; no reliable D call. TRBV6-7 has ORF status, its function being uncertain. Between the trimmed V and J ends, which lost 3 bases and 2 bases, there was a span of 9 bases. This CDR3 comprises 14 residues.

This clone was detected many times. This chain uses TRBV6-4 with TRBJ2-1; 9 bases are shared with TRBD1. CDR1 is MRHNA, CDR2 SNTAGT, per germline. V shed 8 bases, J shed 9 bases, and the junction held 14 bases outside the gene matches. The CDR3 is 15 amino acids. In DNA, the CDR3 is TGTGCCAGCGAGGAGGGACAGGGATTCCGAGGTGAGCAGTTCTTC. Encoded protein: CASEEGQGFRGEQFF.

This clone was picked up many times. The rearrangement uses TRBV6-1 and TRBJ2-2; the match to TRBD1 covers 9 bases. The CDR3 runs to 17 residues. V lost 1 base, J lost 3 bases, and 6 bases stayed unmatched. Germline assignment: CDR1 MNHNS and CDR2 SASEGT. Here the CDR3 DNA reads TGTGCCAGCAGTGAAGAGACGGGACAGGGATACACCGGGGAGCTGTTTTTT. As protein: CASSEETGQGYTGELFF.

Ten or more counts support this clone. V and J are TRBV27 and TRBJ2-1; 8 bases match TRBD2. This CDR3 comprises 15 residues. Germline lookup yields CDR1 MNHEY and CDR2 SMNVEV (reference sequence). The trim removed 6 bases at V and 3 bases at J, leaving 7 bases unmatched. CDR3 DNA: TGTGCCAGCAGCTTCCTAGCGGGTCTCTACAATGAGCAGTTCTTC. It codes for CASSFLAGLYNEQFF.